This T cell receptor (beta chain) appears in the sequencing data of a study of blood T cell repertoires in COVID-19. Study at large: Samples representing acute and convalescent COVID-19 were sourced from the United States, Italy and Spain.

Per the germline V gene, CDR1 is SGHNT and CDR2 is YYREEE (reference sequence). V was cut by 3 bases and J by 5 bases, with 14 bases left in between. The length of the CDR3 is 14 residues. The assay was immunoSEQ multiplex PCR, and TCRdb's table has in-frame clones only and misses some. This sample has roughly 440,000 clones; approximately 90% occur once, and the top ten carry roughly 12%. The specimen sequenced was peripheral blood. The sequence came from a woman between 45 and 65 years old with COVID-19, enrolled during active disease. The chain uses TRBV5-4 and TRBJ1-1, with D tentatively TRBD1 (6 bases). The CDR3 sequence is CASSYIQGFTEAFF. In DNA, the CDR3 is TGTGCCAGCAGCTATATACAGGGTTTTACTGAAGCTTTCTTT.